This T cell receptor (beta chain) was documented in a study of T cells in Graves' hyperthyroidism and ophthalmopathy (dated by TCRdb to 2018 to 2020). Broadly, across the study: Peripheral blood samples were taken at the time of initial diagnosis, prior to any treatment. To identify TCR V-J signatures that set the groups apart, the researchers used a discovery cohort of 100 or so patients, made up of 40 to 45 with Graves' ophthalmopathy and approximately 57 with stable Graves' hyperthyroidism. Prospective prediction of ophthalmopathy was tested in an independent validation cohort consisting of 18 to 20 hyperthyroidism patients and around 17 patients who later progressed to ophthalmopathy. The roughly 90 discovery patients were divided at random into training and test sets in a 7:3 ratio. In addition, the study compared T-cell repertoires in thyroid tissue and in blood from six Graves' hyperthyroidism patients. After blood sampling, hyperthyroidism patients were treated with methimazole at a starting dose of 30 mg daily, and ophthalmopathy patients were treated with high-dose intravenous methylprednisolone. According to the paper, TCR Vbeta CDR3 sequencing was carried out on 120 to 150 peripheral blood samples, which came from about 45 ophthalmopathy, 75 to 80 hyperthyroidism and approximately 17 progressor patients. What the study reported, not specific to this receptor: Sample size was not statistically predetermined, and blinding of investigators to group allocation was not performed. In validation, the model predicted progression to ophthalmopathy with approximately 69% sensitivity and less than 75% specificity, a median of about 6.7 months before onset. Blood samples also contained most of the expanded thyroid clonotypes (frequency above 0.001), which suggests that blood repertoires may reflect thyroid immune responses. Ophthalmopathy was separated from stable hyperthyroidism by a 13 V-J signature model, with around 90% sensitivity and roughly 81% specificity obtained in cross-validation and 80%/75% obtained in testing.

This clonotype was observed many times. Its cognate antigen has yet to be identified. Nothing much larger sits one base from this clone, and base qualities are not available. Ophthalmopathy patients had moderately to severely active disease, with a Clinical Activity Score of 3 or more, a NOSPECS grade of 4 or more, and a disease duration of less than 3 months. The study excluded patients with uncontrolled infections, other autoimmune diseases, pregnancy or lactation. Clinical symptoms, serum thyroxine and TRAb, thyroid ultrasound, and orbital computed tomography formed the basis for the diagnoses. PBMCs were isolated from about 9.1 ml of fresh peripheral blood by Ficoll-Paque density gradient centrifugation. Total RNA was extracted using Trizol reagent, and RNA quality was assessed on an Agilent 2100 Bioanalyzer. Amplification of TCR beta CDR3 regions was carried out from RNA transcripts. A first-round RT-PCR of the TCR CDR3 used the HTBI primer set with the Qiagen OneStep RT-PCR kit. A second multiplex PCR round built the libraries, followed by size selection and purification. The libraries were sequenced on an Illumina HiSeq2000 using paired-end 100 bp reads. In the authors' own workflow: SOAPnuke was used to process the raw data, removing reads that contained adapters or uncalled bases, had a mean Phred below 15, or lacked an exact match to the constant primer or identifier. High-quality paired reads were merged using COPE v1.2.5, and each unique nucleotide sequence was defined as a clonotype. MiTCR v1.1 was used to align clonotypes to the IMGT TRBV, TRBD and TRBJ reference segments. The analysis included only V-J combinations with a frequency above 0.0001, which together covered 98% to 99.2% of the repertoires. A TCS score was defined as the ratio between F50 (clonal expansion) and ExV (chaos), using BLOSUM62-based TCRdist between CDR3 peptides within each V-J. Welch's t-statistics and random forest reduced fewer than 600 V-J features to 13, which were used in a naive Bayes classifier (R e1071). TCRdb reprocessed the public reads (quality trimming at Q25 with fastp, clone calling with MiXCR) and kept in-frame beta chains. Rows with one shared CDR3 protein collapse into an entry with the most common genes and DNA. TCRdb, not the authors, supplied the V and J calls. Across this sample there are hundreds of thousands of distinct CDR3 sequences, with 20% to 25% seen only once. Together, the top ten hold around 54% of the sample.

The germline V gene gives CDR1 as SGHDT and CDR2 as YYEEEE. A distance of 10 bases separates the germline ends of V and J, which lose 0 bases and 4 bases respectively. The CDR3 numbers 14 residues from cysteine through phenylalanine. The sequence is cut down to CDR3 DNA, 42 bases in frame from base 1. The TCR comes from a woman in her seventies with Graves' ophthalmopathy. The sequencing input was blood. Recombination connected TRBV5-6 to TRBJ1-2; the D gene remains uncertain. The nucleotide sequence reads TGTGCCAGCAGCTTGGGACTGAGACTCTATGGCTACACCTTC. Its translation reads: CASSLGLRLYGYTF. The entire variable domain, with the stretches around the CDR3 drawn from the reference TRBV5-6 and TRBJ1-2 proteins, is DAGVTQSPTHLIKTRGQQVTLRCSPKSGHDTVSWYQQALGQGPQFIFQYYEEEERQRGNFPDRFSGHQFPNYSSELNVNALLLGDSALYLCASSLGLRLYGYTFGSGTRLTVV.